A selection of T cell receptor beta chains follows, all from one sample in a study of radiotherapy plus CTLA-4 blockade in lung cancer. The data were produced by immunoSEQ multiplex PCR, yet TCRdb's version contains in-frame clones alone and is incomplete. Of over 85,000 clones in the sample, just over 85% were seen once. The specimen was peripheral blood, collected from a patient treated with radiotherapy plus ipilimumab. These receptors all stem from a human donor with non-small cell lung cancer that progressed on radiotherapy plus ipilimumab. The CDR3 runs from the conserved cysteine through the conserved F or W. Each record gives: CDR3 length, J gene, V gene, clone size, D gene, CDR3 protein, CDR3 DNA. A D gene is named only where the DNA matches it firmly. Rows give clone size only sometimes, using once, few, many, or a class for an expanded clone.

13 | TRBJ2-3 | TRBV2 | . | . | CASSEGRSDTQYF | TGTGCCAGCAGTGAAGGTCGGTCAGATACGCAGTATTTT
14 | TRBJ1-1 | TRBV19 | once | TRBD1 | CASQQGVENTEAFF | TGTGCCAGTCAGCAGGGGGTGGAGAACACTGAAGCTTTCTTT
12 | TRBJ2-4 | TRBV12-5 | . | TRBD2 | CASGLAGGPGYF | TGTGCTAGTGGTTTAGCGGGAGGCCCTGGATACTTC
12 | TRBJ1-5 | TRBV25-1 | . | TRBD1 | CASSAGTGAQHF | TGTGCCAGCAGTGCCGGGACAGGGGCCCAGCATTTT
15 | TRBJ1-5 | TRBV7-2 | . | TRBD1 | CASSPGGWSNQPQHF | TGTGCCAGCAGCCCAGGGGGGTGGAGCAATCAGCCCCAGCATTTT
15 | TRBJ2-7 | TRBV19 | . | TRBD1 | CASSIRTGSAYEQYF | TGTGCCAGTAGTATCCGGACAGGATCGGCCTACGAGCAGTACTTC
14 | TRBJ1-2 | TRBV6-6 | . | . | CASSYEAGIYGYTF | TGTGCCAGCAGTTATGAGGCAGGGATCTATGGCTACACCTTC
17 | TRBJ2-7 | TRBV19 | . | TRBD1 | CASSIAGRGTGFAEQYF | TGTGCCAGTAGTATAGCGGGAAGAGGGACAGGGTTCGCCGAGCAGTACTTC
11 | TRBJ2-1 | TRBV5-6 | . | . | CASSLRYEQFF | TGTGCCAGCAGCTTGAGGTATGAGCAGTTCTTC
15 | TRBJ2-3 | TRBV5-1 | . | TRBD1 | CASSDGQGEVDTQYF | TGCGCCAGCAGCGATGGACAGGGGGAGGTAGATACGCAGTATTTT
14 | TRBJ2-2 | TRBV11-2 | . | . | CASSLRGDTGELFF | TGTGCCAGCAGCTTGAGGGGGGACACCGGGGAGCTGTTTTTT
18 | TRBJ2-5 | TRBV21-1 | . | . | CASSTPIRLAGGQETQYF | TGTGCCAGCAGCACCCCAATTCGACTAGCGGGAGGGCAAGAGACCCAGTACTTC
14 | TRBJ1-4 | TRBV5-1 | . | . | CASSLGQYNEKLFF | TGCGCCAGCAGCTTGGGACAGTATAATGAAAAACTGTTTTTT
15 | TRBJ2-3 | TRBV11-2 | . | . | CASSFGGPAIDTQYF | TGTGCCAGCAGCTTTGGGGGACCAGCGATCGATACGCAGTATTTT
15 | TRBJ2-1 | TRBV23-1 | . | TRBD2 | CASSQSLRLAGEQFF | TGCGCCAGCAGTCAATCCCTCAGACTAGCCGGTGAGCAGTTCTTC
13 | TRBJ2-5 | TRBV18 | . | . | CASSGGTQETQYF | TGTGCCAGCTCGGGGGGTACACAAGAGACCCAGTACTTC
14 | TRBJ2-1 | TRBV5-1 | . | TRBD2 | CASGATSGYNEQFF | TGCGCCAGCGGGGCGACTAGCGGGTACAATGAGCAGTTCTTC
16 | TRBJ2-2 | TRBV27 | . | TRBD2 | CASSPLAETNTGELFF | TGTGCCAGCAGTCCCCTAGCGGAAACGAACACCGGGGAGCTGTTTTTT
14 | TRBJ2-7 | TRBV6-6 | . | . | CASGWGSEAYEQHF | TGTGCCAGCGGGTGGGGTAGCGAGGCCTACGAGCAGCACTTC
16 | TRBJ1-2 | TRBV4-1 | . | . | CASSPGKGLPYYGYTF | TGCGCCAGCAGCCCGGGGAAGGGACTGCCTTACTATGGCTACACCTTC
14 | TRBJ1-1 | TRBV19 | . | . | CASRLQGTNTEAFF | TGTGCCAGTAGATTACAGGGAACGAACACTGAAGCTTTCTTT
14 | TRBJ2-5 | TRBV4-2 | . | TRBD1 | CASSVNRGRETQYF | TGTGCCAGCAGCGTAAACAGGGGTCGAGAGACCCAGTACTTC